The clone carrying this T cell receptor beta chain has at least ten counts. This entry is derived from a study of type 1 regulatory T cells. At the level of the study: An in vitro protocol generated T-allo10, a Tr1-enriched, alloantigen-specific CD4 T cell product.

TCRdb processed the reads anew with MiXCR; each CDR3 protein has one entry. The sample lists approximately 100,000 distinct CDR3 sequences, roughly 31% occurring once. V dropped 2 bases and J dropped 7; count of bases not matched to a gene: 10. Germline values: CDR1 DFQATT, CDR2 SNEGSKA (reference sequence). This CDR3 has 15 residues. Sequenced material: CD4+ T cells, either the whole sample or a sorted fraction (not recorded which). This sequence was found in a human donor in good health. This rearrangement joins TRBV20-1 to TRBJ1-5; 8 bases match TRBD1. CDR3 sequence reads: CSARLGTGPGQPQHF. CDR3 in DNA: TGCAGTGCTAGACTTGGGACAGGTCCCGGCCAGCCCCAGCATTTT.